This T cell receptor beta chain comes out of a study of blood T cell repertoires in COVID-19. Study details: The United States, Italy and Spain were the sources of the acute and convalescent COVID-19 samples. T cells, B-cell-depleted T cells, or PBMCs supplied cDNA or gDNA.

In the original workflow: Estimates of nucleated cell counts were drawn from the amplification of reference gene primers. Profiled with immunoSEQ multiplex PCR; TCRdb holds only in-frame clones, not every one. V and J calls plus clone size are reproduced from that table; the DNA served to infer D and trimming. The sample contains just over 25,000 clones, roughly 89% of which appear only once. This CDR3 has 17 amino acids. CDR1 is MGHRA, CDR2 YSYEKL, per germline. Between the trimmed V and J ends, which lost 0 bases and 2 bases, there was a span of 16 bases. The chain has TRBV4-1 and TRBJ1-2, with a weak D call TRBD1 (5 bases). The specimen sequenced was peripheral blood. This receptor was identified in a man between 70 and 80 years old with acute or convalescent COVID-19. DNA for the CDR3: TGCGCCAGCAGCCAAGATTGGGCAGGGATGGGAAACTATGGCTACACCTTC. It yields the protein CASSQDWAGMGNYGYTF.